This entry is about one T cell receptor (beta chain). What it binds is not known. The PCR used 60 Vbeta and 13 Jbeta primers. Produced via immunoSEQ multiplex PCR; TCRdb's table is partial and in-frame only. The sample holds about 160,000 clones, about 82% seen once. The sample belongs to a study of cytomegalovirus exposure and HLA in healthy donors. Study-wide findings and caveats: Clonal expansion was found to be greater in HLA-associated TCR beta chains than in equally common others in a later analysis. In a later analysis, an Asian-associated ancestry cluster reportedly showed fewer N-insertions than the roughly 730-donor mean.

Germline CDR1 is SGHNT and CDR2 is YENEEA. V lost 5 bases and J lost 5; bases outside the gene matches: 9. CDR3 length: 15 amino acids. This clonotype originated in a female donor in good health and CMV-seronegative. J is TRBJ2-3 and V is TRBV11-3, with TRBD2 matching over 8 bases. The specimen was PBMCs. The CDR3 DNA reads as TGTGCCAGCAGCCGCCTCTCGGGAGGGCAAGATACGCAGTATTTT. It yields the protein CASSRLSGGQDTQYF.